A selection of T cell receptor beta chains follows, all from one sample in a study of control samples from healthy donors and cancer patients. Using immunoSEQ multiplex PCR, the repertoire was profiled, and TCRdb retains in-frame clones only, with some absent. The sample holds around 140,000 clones; about nine tenths are singletons and the top ten take 3.2%. Sequencing was done on a sample of blood. The receptors here all came from a man aged 30 to 45 in good health. Each CDR3 is given with its conserved first and last residue. The D gene is left open where the match is weak. Only part of the rows carry a size: once, few, many, or a class if the clone is expanded.

D	size	J	V	CDR3	DNA
NA	NA	TRBJ2-4	TRBV21-1	CASSKRETGSMRPLAKNIQYF	TGTGCCAGCAGCAAAAGGGAAACAGGGAGTATGAGACCCCTAGCCAAAAACATTCAGTACTTC
TRBD1	NA	TRBJ1-2	TRBV28	CASNPGQTNYGYTF	TGTGCCAGCAACCCGGGACAGACAAACTATGGCTACACCTTC
NA	NA	TRBJ1-2	TRBV6-6	CASRPGAGPYYGYTF	TGTGCCAGCAGGCCGGGCGCGGGGCCCTACTATGGCTACACCTTC
NA	once	TRBJ2-7	TRBV4-1	CASSQGTVAWEQYF	TGCGCCAGCAGCCAAGGGACAGTCGCCTGGGAGCAGTACTTC
NA	NA	TRBJ1-3	TRBV12-5	CASGLISTGKNGNTIYF	TGTGCTAGTGGTTTGATTTCGACAGGTAAAAATGGAAACACCATATATTTT
NA	NA	TRBJ1-6	TRBV7-7	CASSTRLSSYNSPLHF	TGTGCCAGCAGCACTAGACTGAGCTCCTATAATTCACCCCTCCACTTT
NA	NA	TRBJ2-7	TRBV4-1	CASSQETEVSYEQYF	TGCGCCAGCAGCCAAGAAACAGAAGTCTCCTACGAGCAGTACTTC
TRBD1	NA	TRBJ2-5	TRBV11-2	CASSLVHRGGETQYF	TGTGCCAGCAGCTTAGTTCACAGGGGTGGGGAGACCCAGTACTTC
NA	NA	TRBJ2-2	TRBV6-1	CASSEGVGWELFF	TGTGCCAGCAGTGAAGGGGTGGGATGGGAGCTGTTTTTT
NA	NA	TRBJ1-2	TRBV21-1	CASSKGQLYGYTF	TGTGCCAGCAGCAAAGGACAGCTCTATGGCTACACCTTC
TRBD1	NA	TRBJ1-4	TRBV7-8	CASSLVPGQGQLFF	TGTGCCAGCAGCTTAGTACCCGGGCAGGGACAGCTGTTTTTT
NA	NA	TRBJ1-6	TRBV5-1	CASSGHQEPYNSPLHF	TGCGCCAGCAGCGGCCACCAGGAACCCTATAATTCACCCCTCCACTTT
NA	once	TRBJ2-3	TRBV7-2	CASSFGTGSTDTQYF	TGTGCCAGCAGCTTCGGGACTGGAAGCACAGATACGCAGTATTTT
NA	NA	TRBJ2-7	TRBV27	CASRASGFGEYEQYF	TGTGCCAGCAGGGCTAGTGGCTTTGGTGAATACGAGCAGTACTTC
TRBD1	NA	TRBJ2-2	TRBV5-6	CASSTWTGDDTGELFF	TGTGCCAGCAGCACATGGACAGGGGATGACACCGGGGAGCTGTTTTTT
NA	NA	TRBJ1-1	TRBV5-5	CASSLALSKNTEAFF	TGTGCCAGCAGCTTGGCCCTTTCTAAAAACACTGAAGCTTTCTTT
NA	NA	TRBJ2-7	TRBV7-3	CASSPGLSSGEQYF	TGTGCCAGCAGCCCCGGACTGTCCTCCGGCGAGCAGTACTTC
NA	NA	TRBJ1-2	TRBV7-3	CASSPTGNYGYTF	TGTGCCAGCAGCCCTACAGGGAACTATGGCTACACCTTC
TRBD1	NA	TRBJ2-2	TRBV28	CASSPRTGPNTGELFF	TGTGCCAGCAGTCCCAGGACAGGGCCGAACACCGGGGAGCTGTTTTTT
NA	NA	TRBJ1-5	TRBV11-2	CASSLGLAPYQPQHF	TGTGCCAGCAGCTTAGGTCTGGCGCCCTATCAGCCCCAGCATTTT
TRBD1	NA	TRBJ1-1	TRBV6-5	CASRDWTGEAFF	TGTGCCAGCAGGGACTGGACAGGCGAAGCTTTCTTT
NA	NA	TRBJ2-3	TRBV6-5	CASRSSLSDTQYF	TGTGCCAGCAGGTCTTCCCTCTCAGATACGCAGTATTTT
TRBD1	NA	TRBJ2-7	TRBV12-3/TRBV12-4	CASSQGQTYEQYF	TGTGCCAGCAGCCAGGGACAGACCTACGAGCAGTACTTC
TRBD1	NA	TRBJ1-5	TRBV5-6	CASSIQGFNNQPQHF	TGTGCCAGCAGCATACAGGGGTTTAACAATCAGCCCCAGCATTTT
TRBD2	NA	TRBJ2-1	TRBV19	CASSETGTSWDNEQFF	TGTGCCAGTAGTGAGACCGGGACTAGTTGGGACAATGAGCAGTTCTTC
TRBD2	NA	TRBJ2-2	TRBV5-4	CASSGGTSGARGTGELFF	TGTGCCAGCAGCGGGGGGACTAGCGGGGCCCGGGGTACCGGGGAGCTGTTTTTT
NA	NA	TRBJ2-1	TRBV2	CASNLGHGTYNEQFF	TGTGCCAGCAATCTAGGACACGGAACCTACAATGAGCAGTTCTTC
NA	NA	TRBJ1-1	TRBV7-6	CASSPGSGDTEAFF	TGTGCCAGCAGCCCCGGGTCGGGGGACACTGAAGCTTTCTTT
NA	NA	TRBJ2-6	TRBV12-5	CASGLVSLSGANVLTF	TGTGCTAGTGGTTTGGTAAGCCTCTCTGGGGCCAACGTCCTGACTTTC
TRBD1	once	TRBJ2-7	TRBV5-1	CASSLKGQGAGEQYF	TGCGCCAGCAGCTTGAAGGGACAGGGGGCGGGTGAGCAGTACTTC
NA	once	TRBJ1-3	TRBV19	CASSIDPLGTLTGNTIYF	TGTGCCAGTAGTATAGACCCCCTCGGGACACTGACTGGAAACACCATATATTTT
NA	NA	TRBJ1-1	TRBV6-6	CASSPPQAVNAEAFF	TGTGCCAGCAGTCCACCACAGGCGGTGAACGCTGAAGCTTTCTTT